Shown below are 27 T cell receptor beta chains from a single sample sequenced in a study of CD8 T cells in ankylosing spondylitis. In TCRdb, the 5' RACE reads were re-called with MiXCR into one record per CDR3 protein. Seen here are approximately 150,000 distinct CDR3 sequences, 40% to 50% observed once, and the top ten hold roughly 15%. The sequenced material came from synovial fluid, either unsorted or a sorted T cell fraction (not recorded which). The receptors were gathered from a male donor with ankylosing spondylitis.

The rearrangement links TRBV5-5 to TRBJ1-2, with D perhaps matching TRBD1 (6 bases). Between the trimmed V and J ends, which lost 0 bases and 4 bases, there was a span of 19 bases. The CDR3 has 17 amino acids. CDR1 is SGHKS and CDR2 is YYEKEE in the germline V gene (reference sequence). CDR3 DNA sequence: TGTGCCAGCAGCTTGGTTCCATGGACAGCGACTCTCTATGGCTACACCTTC. This codes for CASSLVPWTATLYGYTF.

The chain carries TRBV10-3 and TRBJ2-1; 9 nucleotides align to TRBD1. The CDR3 loop spans 19 amino acids. V lost 3 bases and J lost 3; bases outside the gene matches: 15. Germline V lookup: CDR1 ENHRY, CDR2 SYGVKD. The CDR3 loop is CAISDALPAWTGVYNEQFF. CDR3 sequence (DNA): TGTGCCATCAGTGACGCCTTACCCGCCTGGACAGGGGTCTACAATGAGCAGTTCTTC.

This clonotype occurred many times. The chain carries TRBV2 and TRBJ2-7, with D possibly TRBD2 on 7 matching bases. V lost 4 bases and J lost 0, with 22 bases in between. The germline CDR1 and CDR2 sequences are SNHLY and FYNNEI. The CDR3 has 18 residues. Here the CDR3 DNA reads TGTGCCAGCAGTGTGGCATTATCGGGGGGCGCTAGCTCCTACGAGCAGTACTTC. Translation: CASSVALSGGASSYEQYF.

The chain is built from TRBV7-9 and TRBJ2-3; no clear D. This CDR3 has 17 residues. The germline V gene has CDR1 SEHNR and CDR2 FQNEAQ (reference sequence). The germline V and J ends were trimmed by 0 bases and 4 bases, with 17 bases remaining between them. The CDR3 loop reads CASSLARYGPWPDTQYF. The CDR3 DNA is TGTGCCAGCAGCTTAGCGCGTTATGGCCCCTGGCCAGATACGCAGTATTTT.

The chain uses TRBV20-1 and TRBJ1-4; 9 bases fit TRBD1. The ends lost 0 bases at V and 0 bases at J; junction bases unmatched: 11. The CDR3 is 19 residues long. From germline, CDR1 is DFQATT and CDR2 SNEGSKA (reference sequence). CDR3 in DNA: TGCAGTGCTAGAGATCAGGGGTACAGGGGGCATGCAACTAATGAAAAACTGTTTTTT. It yields the protein CSARDQGYRGHATNEKLFF.

This clonotype was found a few times. The genes are TRBV28 and TRBJ2-3; D might be TRBD1 or TRBD2, each matching 5 bases. The CDR3 has 15 amino acids. Germline CDR1 is MDHEN and CDR2 is SYDVKM. V was trimmed by 2 bases and J by 2 bases, leaving 11 bases between them. The CDR3 protein is CASSLIGTYTDTQYF. CDR3 DNA sequence: TGTGCCAGCAGTTTAATCGGGACCTACACAGATACGCAGTATTTT.

This clonotype came up many times. The rearrangement joins TRBV20-1 to TRBJ2-7; D is uncertain. This CDR3 is built from 13 residues. V shed 0 bases and J shed 3 bases, with 9 bases lying between them. Looked up from germline, CDR1 is DFQATT and CDR2 is SNEGSKA (reference sequence). The CDR3 protein is CSARDVRFYEQYF. The CDR3 nucleotides are TGCAGTGCTAGAGATGTACGGTTCTACGAGCAGTACTTC.

This clonotype was found a few times. The chain couples TRBV10-2 to TRBJ1-1, with D maybe TRBD1 (5 bases). This CDR3 has 14 amino acids. The germline V and J ends were trimmed by 6 bases and 1 base, with 12 bases remaining between them. Germline-derived CDR1 and CDR2 are WSHSY and SAAADI. The CDR3 DNA sequence: TGCGCCAGCAGATTACAGGTTTGGAACACTGAAGCTTTCTTT. This codes for CASRLQVWNTEAFF.

The gene calls are TRBV7-6 and TRBJ2-2; D assignment may be TRBD1 or TRBD2 (5 bases each). The germline gives CDR1 SGHVS, CDR2 FNYEAQ. V lost 1 base and J 0 bases, leaving 12 bases between the germline ends. This CDR3 is 17 amino acids long. The CDR3 sequence: CASSLGGESANTGELFF. In nucleotides, the CDR3 is TGTGCCAGCAGCTTAGGAGGGGAGAGCGCGAACACCGGGGAGCTGTTTTTT.

The chain links TRBV12-3 or TRBV12-4 to TRBJ2-7, with 12 nucleotides matching TRBD1. V was pared by 3 bases and J by 3 bases, with 3 bases of the junction left unmatched. CDR3 length equals 15 residues. The CDR3 sequence is CASSFGTGGYYEQYF. The CDR3 region has the DNA TGTGCCAGCAGTTTTGGGACAGGGGGCTACTACGAGCAGTACTTC.

The chain has TRBV2 and TRBJ2-1; no firm D call. In germline, CDR1 is SNHLY, CDR2 FYNNEI. The CDR3 covers 13 residues. Trimming took off 9 bases at V and 0 bases at J, with 9 bases between the two ends. The DNA of the CDR3 is TGTGCCAGGGACCGCAGCTCCTACAATGAGCAGTTCTTC. It translates to CARDRSSYNEQFF.

This clonotype was detected a few times. This rearrangement joins TRBV20-1 to TRBJ2-7, with 8 bases identical to TRBD2. Trimming removed 0 bases from V and 2 bases from J; junction bases left unmatched: 9. The CDR3 covers 16 residues. Germline V gives CDR1 DFQATT, CDR2 SNEGSKA (reference sequence). The CDR3 region is CSARDYSRGGPYEQYF. The CDR3, as DNA: TGCAGTGCTAGAGATTATTCCCGCGGGGGGCCCTACGAGCAGTACTTC.

The chain couples TRBV4-2 to TRBJ2-7; the match to TRBD2 covers 11 bases. Germline V gives CDR1 LGHNA, CDR2 YNFKEQ. The CDR3 totals 17 residues. Trimming removed 0 bases from V and 3 bases from J; junction bases left unmatched: 7. CDR3 coding DNA: TGTGCCAGCAGCCAAGAAAGGCCTAGCGGGAGGATCTACGAGCAGTACTTC. Encoded protein: CASSQERPSGRIYEQYF.

The V call is TRBV18, the J call TRBJ2-3; 11 bases align to TRBD2. The V and J ends lost 4 bases and 5 bases, in that order; junction bases with no gene match: 5. The germline V gene encodes CDR1 KGHSH and CDR2 LQKENI. The CDR3 is made up of 15 amino acids. The CDR3 loop is CASSRPGTSGDTQYF. The CDR3 DNA reads TGTGCCAGCTCACGACCCGGGACTAGCGGAGATACGCAGTATTTT.

This sequence joins TRBV7-2 and TRBJ2-7, with a tentative D call TRBD2 (5 bases). With 1 base removed from V and 4 bases from J, the gap between germline ends came to 17 bases. Germline CDR1 reads SGHTA; CDR2 reads FQGNSA. The length of the CDR3 is 16 residues. CDR3 nucleotides: TGTGCCAGCAGCTTAGGTCCCCGGAGGCTAGGTTACGAGCAGTACTTC. Its translation: CASSLGPRRLGYEQYF.

This clonotype was detected a few times. This chain links TRBV4-3 with TRBJ2-7; TRBD2 aligns across 9 bases. CDR3 length equals 18 residues. The germline CDR1 and CDR2 sequences are LGHNA and YSLEER. The J segment lost 1 base and the V segment lost 2 bases, leaving 12 bases of the junction unmatched. The CDR3 sequence: CASSQRAVASGISYEQYF. DNA of the CDR3: TGCGCCAGCAGCCAAAGGGCTGTGGCTAGCGGGATTTCCTACGAGCAGTACTTC.

This clonotype was seen more than once but under ten times. V gene TRBV28 combines with J gene TRBJ1-5; no definite D call. Looked up from germline, CDR1 is MDHEN and CDR2 is SYDVKM. This CDR3 has 19 residues. V lost 7 bases, J lost 2 bases, and 27 bases lay in between. In DNA form, the CDR3 reads TGTGCCAGCAACATCCTCCCCGGACGGACCGAACGGGGCAATCAGCCCCAGCATTTT. Amino acid sequence: CASNILPGRTERGNQPQHF.

V is TRBV5-1 and J is TRBJ2-7, with TRBD2 identical over 7 bases. Trimming at V came to 1 base and at J to 0 bases, leaving 7 bases not matched to a gene. Germline CDR1 is SGHRS and CDR2 is YFSETQ. CDR3 length: 16 amino acids. The CDR3 sequence: CASSLSLAASSYEQYF. In nucleotides, the CDR3 is TGCGCCAGCAGCTTGAGCCTAGCGGCAAGCTCCTACGAGCAGTACTTC.

The genes are TRBV20-1 and TRBJ2-1; 7 bases are shared with TRBD2. V lost 6 bases to trimming and J lost 1 base; unmatched junction nucleotides: 15. Germline CDR1 is DFQATT and CDR2 is SNEGSKA (reference sequence). The CDR3 has 17 amino acids. DNA of the CDR3: TGCAGTGCCAGAAGACTAGCTCTTCACAGTTCCTACAATGAGCAGTTCTTC. Translating gives CSARRLALHSSYNEQFF.

The chain is built from TRBV19 and TRBJ2-7; no clear D. V gave up 5 bases and J gave up 0 bases, with 14 bases separating them. CDR1 is LNHDA and CDR2 is SQIVND in the germline V gene (reference sequence). The CDR3 has 15 amino acids. CDR3 amino acids: CASSASITSSYEQYF. The CDR3 DNA reads TGTGCCAGTAGTGCCAGTATTACGAGCTCCTACGAGCAGTACTTC. The complete variable domain, with remaining parts taken from reference TRBV19 and TRBJ2-7, reads DGGITQSPKYLFRKEGQNVTLSCEQNLNHDAMYWYRQDPGQGLRLIYYSQIVNDFQKGDIAEGYSVSREKKESFPLTVTSAQKNPTAFYLCASSASITSSYEQYFGPGTRLTVT.

V usage is TRBV30 and J usage is TRBJ2-7; the match to TRBD1 covers 7 bases. Trimming took 2 bases from V and 0 from J; bases not matched to a gene: 4. This CDR3 is 14 amino acids long. In germline, CDR1 is GTSNPN, CDR2 SVGIG (reference sequence). The CDR3 loop is CAWSWDSNSYEQYF. The CDR3, as DNA: TGTGCCTGGAGTTGGGACAGCAACTCCTACGAGCAGTACTTC.

The rearrangement uses TRBV4-3 and TRBJ2-5; D remains unclear. The V gene's germline CDR1 is LGHNA and CDR2 YSLEER. Trimming pared 1 base from V and 2 bases from J, leaving 14 bases between. CDR3 length: 16 residues. CDR3 nucleotides: TGCGCCAGCAGCCAAGGGCCCCCTGTGAGGCAAGAGACCCAGTACTTC. It yields the protein CASSQGPPVRQETQYF.

The chain joins TRBV12-3 or TRBV12-4 to TRBJ2-7, with a weak D call TRBD1 (6 bases). This CDR3 spans 13 amino acids. Deletions cut 1 base from V and 3 bases from J, with 7 bases between. The CDR3 loop reads CASSLGGLYEQYF. CDR3 DNA sequence: TGTGCCAGCAGTTTAGGGGGGCTCTACGAGCAGTACTTC.

The rearrangement links TRBV6-2 or TRBV6-3 to TRBJ2-1; D is possibly TRBD1 (5 bases). V lost 2 bases and J lost 9, with 14 bases in between. The CDR3 length is 14 residues. Germline assignment: CDR1 MNHEY and CDR2 SVGEGT. CDR3: CASSYPWGWAEQFF. Here the CDR3 DNA reads TGTGCCAGCAGTTACCCCTGGGGCTGGGCTGAGCAGTTCTTC.

The chain has TRBV20-1 and TRBJ1-2; D may be TRBD1 (5 bases). Germline V gene lookup returns CDR1 DFQATT and CDR2 SNEGSKA (reference sequence). CDR3 length: 14 residues. Deletions cut 0 bases from V and 2 bases from J, with 10 bases between. The CDR3 DNA reads as TGCAGTGCTAGAGATGTGGGGGTGAACTATGGCTACACCTTC. It specifies CSARDVGVNYGYTF.

This clonotype was detected many times. The CDR3 DNA is TGTGCCAGCAGCCTCCTAGCGGGAAGCTCCTACAATGAGCAGTTCTTC. This codes for CASSLLAGSSYNEQFF. The chain uses TRBV3-1 and TRBJ2-1, with TRBD2 matching 9 bases. In germline, CDR1 is LGHDT, CDR2 YNNKEL (reference sequence). The V and J ends lost 4 bases and 0 bases, in that order; junction bases with no gene match: 4. There are 16 residues in the CDR3.

Turning to this clonotype: An end of the junction differs from the germline gene, which may be a read error. This chain joins TRBV12-3 or TRBV12-4 and TRBJ1-4, with D tentatively TRBD1 (6 bases). The CDR3 sequence is 16 residues long. DNA of the CDR3: TGTGCCAGCAGTTTCGGACAGCCCCTTGGGGATGAGAAACTGTTTTTT. Its protein product is CASSFGQPLGDEKLFF.